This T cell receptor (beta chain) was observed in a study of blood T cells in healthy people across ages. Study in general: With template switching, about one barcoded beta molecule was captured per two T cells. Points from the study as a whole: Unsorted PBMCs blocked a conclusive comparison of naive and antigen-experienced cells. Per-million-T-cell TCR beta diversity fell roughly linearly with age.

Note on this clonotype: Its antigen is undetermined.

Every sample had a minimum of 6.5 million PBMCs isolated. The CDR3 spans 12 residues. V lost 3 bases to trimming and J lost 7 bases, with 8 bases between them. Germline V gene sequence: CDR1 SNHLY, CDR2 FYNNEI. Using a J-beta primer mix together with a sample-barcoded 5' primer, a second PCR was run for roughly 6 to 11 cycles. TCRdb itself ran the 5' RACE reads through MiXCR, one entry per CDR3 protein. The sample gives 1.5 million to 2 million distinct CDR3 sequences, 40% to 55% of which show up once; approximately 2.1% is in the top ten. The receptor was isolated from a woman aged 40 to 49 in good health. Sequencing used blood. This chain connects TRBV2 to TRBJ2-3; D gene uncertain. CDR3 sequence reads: CASSEGRYTQYF. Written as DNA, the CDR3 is TGTGCCAGCAGTGAGGGCCGTTATACGCAGTATTTT.